This T cell receptor (beta chain) was observed in a study of T cells in Graves' hyperthyroidism and ophthalmopathy. The CDR3 is made up of 14 amino acids. Germline V gene lookup returns CDR1 SNHLY and CDR2 FYNNEI. With 6 bases removed from V and 3 bases from J, the gap between germline ends came to 13 bases. Each ophthalmopathy patient scored at least 3 on the Clinical Activity Score and at least 4 on NOSPECS grade, with duration under 3 months. This clonotype was observed at least ten times. The antigen is unknown. Study conclusions and caveats: Model predictions of ophthalmopathy came a median 6.5 months before onset.

The investigators amplified TCR beta CDR3 regions from RNA transcripts. First-round RT-PCR with HTBI primers amplified the TCR CDR3 region. TCRdb itself ran the multiplex PCR reads through MiXCR, one entry per CDR3 protein. The repertoire holds 200,000 to 250,000 distinct CDR3 sequences, about 17% seen once, with approximately 30% in the top ten. This clonotype originated in a woman aged 18-30 years with Graves' ophthalmopathy. The sequenced sample consisted of blood. The chain links TRBV2 to TRBJ2-3; a possible D gene is TRBD2 (6 bases). The CDR3 is CASRMHRGTDTQYF. DNA of the CDR3: TGTGCCAGCAGGATGCACCGGGGGACAGATACGCAGTATTTT.